The next 23 T cell receptor beta chains were all read from a single sample in a study of radiotherapy plus CTLA-4 blockade in lung cancer. TCRdb's copy holds only in-frame clones and misses some; the assay was immunoSEQ multiplex PCR. This sample has just over 60,000 clones, with approximately 80% found just once. The sample in question was peripheral blood, obtained from a patient treated with radiotherapy plus ipilimumab. The receptors derive from a human donor with non-small cell lung cancer who had a complete response to radiotherapy plus ipilimumab.

This clone was seen more than once but under ten times. The V and J genes are TRBV7-9 and TRBJ2-7, with D uncertain. Trimming took off 3 bases at V and 0 bases at J, with 15 bases between the two ends. This CDR3 region has 16 residues. Germline assignment: CDR1 SEHNR and CDR2 FQNEAQ (reference sequence). For the CDR3, the DNA is TGTGCCAGCAGCTTGGACCGGGCCTGGAGCTCCTACGAGCAGTACTTC. It encodes CASSLDRAWSSYEQYF.

The chain carries TRBV7-9 and TRBJ2-1; 7 bases fit TRBD1. This CDR3 has 14 amino acids. Germline loops: CDR1 SEHNR, CDR2 FQNEAQ (reference sequence). Losses at the gene ends were 5 bases for V and 6 bases for J; bases not matched to a gene: 7. The CDR3 DNA reads as TGTGCCAGCAGCGGCAGGGGGTCCGGCAATGAGCAGTTCTTC. This sequence encodes CASSGRGSGNEQFF.

This rearrangement joins TRBV6-6 to TRBJ2-1, with D unclear. Trimming left V 2 bases short and J 0 bases short, with 8 bases between. The CDR3 sequence is 15 residues long. Per the germline V gene, CDR1 is MNHNY and CDR2 is SVGAGI (reference sequence). In DNA, the CDR3 is TGTGCCAGCAGTTACCCAGGTCTCTCCTACAATGAGCAGTTCTTC. Protein product: CASSYPGLSYNEQFF.

The V call is TRBV4-3, the J call TRBJ1-3; no clear D gene. The CDR3 length is 17 residues. Germline CDR1 is LGHNA and CDR2 is YSLEER. Trimming removed 4 bases from V and 0 bases from J, with 16 bases in between. The CDR3 DNA reads as TGCGCCAGCAGCCCCCAACTGGGGATGACCTCTGGAAACACCATATATTTT. This gives the protein CASSPQLGMTSGNTIYF.

The chain employs TRBV2 and TRBJ1-2, with D tentatively TRBD1 (6 bases). The ends were cut back, 0 bases at V and 8 bases at J, with 16 bases in the middle. The CDR3 spans 15 residues. The germline gives CDR1 SNHLY, CDR2 FYNNEI. In nucleotides, the CDR3 is TGTGCCAGCAGTGAAGCTCGGACAGCGCTTGAGGGCTACACCTTC. Protein sequence: CASSEARTALEGYTF.

The CDR3 bases are TGTGCCAGCAGCTTAGAGGGGGAGCAGTTCTTC. Amino acids: CASSLEGEQFF. The J gene is TRBJ2-1, the V gene TRBV5-6; D possibly matches TRBD1 or TRBD2 (5 bases each). V lost 2 bases and J 10 bases, leaving 7 bases between the germline ends. The germline V gene has CDR1 SGHDT and CDR2 YYEEEE. The CDR3 runs 11 residues.

Only one count was recorded for this clone. The genes are TRBV6-1 and TRBJ1-1; 7 bases match TRBD1. Germline loops: CDR1 MNHNS, CDR2 SASEGT. V shed 5 bases, J shed 5 bases, and the junction held 5 bases outside the gene matches. The length of the CDR3 is 13 residues. CDR3 DNA: TGTGCCAGCAGTTATCCAGGGGGGACTGAAGCTTTCTTT. Translated, it gives CASSYPGGTEAFF.

The rearrangement uses TRBV19 and TRBJ1-4; no clear D gene. V shed 6 bases and J shed 5 bases, with 10 bases lying between them. Looked up from germline, CDR1 is LNHDA and CDR2 is SQIVND (reference sequence). The CDR3 consists of 13 residues. In DNA form, the CDR3 reads TGTGCCAGTAGGCAGTATATCAATGAAAAACTGTTTTTT. It specifies CASRQYINEKLFF.

This chain links TRBV10-3 with TRBJ1-1, with a tentative D call TRBD1 (6 bases). Trimming shortened V by 6 bases and J by 1 base, and 15 bases separated the two germline ends. From germline, CDR1 is ENHRY and CDR2 SYGVKD. This CDR3 region has 15 residues. The CDR3 sequence: CAISDPQTGNTEAFF. The DNA of the CDR3 is TGTGCCATCAGCGATCCTCAGACAGGGAACACTGAAGCTTTCTTT.

The rearrangement uses TRBV29-1 and TRBJ2-1; 10 bases line up with TRBD2. The CDR3 runs to 13 residues. The germline V gene encodes CDR1 SQVTM and CDR2 ANQGSEA. The J segment lost 3 bases and the V segment lost 6 bases, leaving 2 bases of the junction unmatched. The CDR3 DNA sequence: TGCAGCGTCAGGACTAGCGGCTACAATGAGCAGTTCTTC. Translated: CSVRTSGYNEQFF.

J is TRBJ2-3 and V is TRBV7-2, with 7 bases aligning to TRBD2. The CDR3 runs 16 residues. Germline V gene sequence: CDR1 SGHTA, CDR2 FQGNSA. V trimming: 5 bases; J trimming: 1 base; junction bases outside the gene matches: 9. For the CDR3, the DNA is TGTGCCAGCAGCCCCAACCAGGGAGGGGGCACAGATACGCAGTATTTT. Amino acid sequence: CASSPNQGGGTDTQYF. The variable domain in full, with the rest retrieved from reference TRBV7-2 and TRBJ2-3, is GAGVSQSPSNKVTEKGKDVELRCDPISGHTALYWYRQSLGQGLEFLIYFQGNSAPDKSGLPSDRFSAERTGGSVSTLTIQRTQQEDSAVYLCASSPNQGGGTDTQYFGPGTRLTVL.

The V call is TRBV5-6, the J call TRBJ1-3, with 7 bases lining up with TRBD1. The CDR3 is 17 amino acids. Germline CDR1 and CDR2: SGHDT and YYEEEE. J lost 1 base, V lost 0 bases, and 7 bases had no gene match. The CDR3 loop is CASSLDLQGVSGNTIYF. The CDR3 nucleotides read TGTGCCAGCAGCTTGGACCTGCAGGGGGTTTCTGGAAACACCATATATTTT.

The chain joins TRBV30 to TRBJ1-1, with no clear D. V was cut by 2 bases and J by 5 bases, with 9 bases left in between. Germline lookup yields CDR1 GTSNPN and CDR2 SVGIG (reference sequence). The CDR3 runs 12 residues. The CDR3 is CAWSPGGTEAFF. The CDR3 DNA sequence: TGTGCCTGGAGTCCAGGTGGGACTGAAGCTTTCTTT.

The genes are TRBV7-2 and TRBJ1-2; 8 positions agree with TRBD1. Looked up from germline, CDR1 is SGHTA and CDR2 is FQGNSA. The ends lost 5 bases at V and 10 bases at J; junction bases unmatched: 9. The CDR3 sequence is 13 residues long. Here the CDR3 reads CASSPGQVTYYTF. The CDR3 DNA sequence: TGTGCCAGCAGCCCGGGACAGGTCACCTACTACACCTTC.

The J gene is TRBJ2-3, the V gene TRBV7-2; TRBD2 might be the D (6 bases). Germline V lookup: CDR1 SGHTA, CDR2 FQGNSA. The CDR3 consists of 15 residues. V shed 5 bases and J shed 3 bases, with 15 bases lying between them. Here the CDR3 reads CASSPGLSITDTQYF. The CDR3, as DNA: TGTGCCAGCAGCCCTGGACTATCGATAACAGATACGCAGTATTTT. The whole variable domain, filled in from reference TRBV7-2 and TRBJ2-3, reads GAGVSQSPSNKVTEKGKDVELRCDPISGHTALYWYRQSLGQGLEFLIYFQGNSAPDKSGLPSDRFSAERTGGSVSTLTIQRTQQEDSAVYLCASSPGLSITDTQYFGPGTRLTVL.

This clone was counted between two and nine times. The chain employs TRBV9 and TRBJ1-2; 8 bases match TRBD1. CDR3 size: 14 residues. The V and J ends lost 3 bases and 1 base, in that order; junction bases with no gene match: 2. Germline CDR1 is SGDLS and CDR2 is YYNGEE. Here the CDR3 DNA reads TGTGCCAGCAGCGACAGGGGGGGTAACTATGGCTACACCTTC. It codes for CASSDRGGNYGYTF.

The CDR3 DNA follows: TGTGCCAGTAGTATTAGCCGGGGGGATCACTATGGCTACACCTTC. This codes for CASSISRGDHYGYTF. The gene calls are TRBV19 and TRBJ1-2; perhaps TRBD1 as D (5 bases). The ends were cut back, 3 bases at V and 3 bases at J, with 14 bases in the middle. Germline CDR1 LNHDA, CDR2 SQIVND (reference sequence). The CDR3 has 15 residues. The full variable domain, completed using reference TRBV19 and TRBJ1-2, is DGGITQSPKYLFRKEGQNVTLSCEQNLNHDAMYWYRQDPGQGLRLIYYSQIVNDFQKGDIAEGYSVSREKKESFPLTVTSAQKNPTAFYLCASSISRGDHYGYTFGSGTRLTVV.

The genes are TRBV2 and TRBJ1-1; 9 bases are a match to TRBD1. J lost 1 base, V lost 4 bases, and 1 base had no gene match. Germline values: CDR1 SNHLY, CDR2 FYNNEI. This CDR3 region has 14 residues. For the CDR3, the DNA is TGTGCCAGCAGTGGGGGACAGGGGAACACTGAAGCTTTCTTT. This gives the protein CASSGGQGNTEAFF.

The genes are TRBV11-2 and TRBJ1-4; D remains unclear. There are 16 residues in the CDR3. The ends were cut back, 3 bases at V and 12 bases at J, with 23 bases in the middle. Per germline, CDR1 SGHAT and CDR2 FQNNGV. CDR3 residues: CASSFMRTLYSVELFF. The CDR3 DNA sequence: TGTGCCAGCAGCTTTATGAGGACTCTGTACTCGGTAGAACTGTTTTTT.

The chain couples TRBV7-9 to TRBJ1-5; D not certain. The ends were cut back, 7 bases at V and 2 bases at J, with 15 bases in the middle. Germline V gene sequence: CDR1 SEHNR, CDR2 FQNEAQ (reference sequence). This CDR3 has 15 amino acids. The CDR3 DNA reads as TGTGCCAGCACCCGGGATGGGGAAGGCAATCAGCCCCAGCATTTT. This sequence encodes CASTRDGEGNQPQHF.

This clone was seen once. DNA of the CDR3: TGCGCCAGCAGCTTGGAGGGCGGGATGGATACGCAGTATTTT. Amino acid sequence: CASSLEGGMDTQYF. This chain uses TRBV5-1 with TRBJ2-3; a possible D gene is TRBD2 (6 bases). The CDR3 has 14 residues. The germline V gene has CDR1 SGHRS and CDR2 YFSETQ. With 0 bases removed from V and 6 bases from J, the gap between germline ends came to 11 bases.

V and J are TRBV4-3 and TRBJ2-3; 9 bases map to TRBD2. This CDR3 spans 17 amino acids. The junction had 10 bases not matched to a gene; V was cut back by 4 bases and J by 2 bases. Germline CDR1 is LGHNA and CDR2 is YSLEER. CDR3 DNA sequence: TGCGCCAGCAGCCCCCGAGCGGGAGGCTATGCCACAGATACGCAGTATTTT. It codes for CASSPRAGGYATDTQYF.

V and J are TRBV5-1 and TRBJ2-6; the D gene is possibly TRBD2 (6 bases). The CDR3 loop spans 14 amino acids. The V gene lost 8 bases and the J gene lost 1 base, with 10 bases spanning the gap. Per germline, CDR1 SGHRS and CDR2 YFSETQ. The CDR3 is CASRAGSGANVLTF. The CDR3 DNA sequence: TGCGCCAGTCGGGCGGGATCTGGGGCCAACGTCCTGACTTTC.